The present T cell receptor beta chain was sequenced within a study of monozygotic twins with inflammatory bowel disease. UMIs incorporating a 6-nucleotide sample barcode were appended by means of template switching. TCRdb re-called the 5' RACE reads and catalogs CDR3 proteins one per entry, DNA excluded. Its listing shows 160,000 or so distinct CDR3 sequences. The sequence was collected from a human donor with ulcerative colitis or Crohn's disease, or a healthy co-twin of an affected twin (not recorded which). Sequencing was performed on blood.

The CDR3 reads CASSLDRNANTGELFF. The rearrangement joins TRBV11-3 to TRBJ2-2. Per the germline V gene, CDR1 is SGHNT and CDR2 is YENEEA. The CDR3 consists of 16 residues.